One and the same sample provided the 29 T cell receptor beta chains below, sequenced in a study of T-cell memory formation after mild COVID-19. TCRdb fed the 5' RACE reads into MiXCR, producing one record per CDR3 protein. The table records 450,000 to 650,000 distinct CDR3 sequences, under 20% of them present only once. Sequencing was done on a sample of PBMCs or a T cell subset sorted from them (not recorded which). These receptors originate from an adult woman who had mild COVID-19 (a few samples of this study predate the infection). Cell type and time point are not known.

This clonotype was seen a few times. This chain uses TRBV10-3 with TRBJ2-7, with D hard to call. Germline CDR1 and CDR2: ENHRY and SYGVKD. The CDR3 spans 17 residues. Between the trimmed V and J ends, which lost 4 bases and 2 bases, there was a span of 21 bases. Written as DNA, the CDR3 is TGTGCCATCAGTGCGGTTCTAGTAACAAGCATGCCCTACGAGCAGTACTTC. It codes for CAISAVLVTSMPYEQYF.

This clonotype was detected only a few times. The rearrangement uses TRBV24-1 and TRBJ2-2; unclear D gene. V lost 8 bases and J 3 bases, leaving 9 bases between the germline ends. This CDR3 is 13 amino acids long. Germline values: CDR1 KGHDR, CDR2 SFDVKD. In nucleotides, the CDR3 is TGTGCCACCAATGCTTTCTACACCGGGGAGCTGTTTTTT. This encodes CATNAFYTGELFF.

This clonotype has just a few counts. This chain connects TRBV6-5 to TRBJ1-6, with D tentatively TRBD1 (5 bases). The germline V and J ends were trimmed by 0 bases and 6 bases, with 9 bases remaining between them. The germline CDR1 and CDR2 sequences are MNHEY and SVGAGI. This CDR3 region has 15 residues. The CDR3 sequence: CASSYSGQINSPLHF. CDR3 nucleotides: TGTGCCAGCAGTTACTCAGGACAAATTAATTCACCCCTCCACTTT.

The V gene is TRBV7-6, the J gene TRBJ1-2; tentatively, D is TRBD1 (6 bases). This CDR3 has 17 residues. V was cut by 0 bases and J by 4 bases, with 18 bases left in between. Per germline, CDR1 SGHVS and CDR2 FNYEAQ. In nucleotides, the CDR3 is TGTGCCAGCAGCTTAGCGTGGCGGGGGGCGTTAAGCTATGGCTACACCTTC. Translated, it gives CASSLAWRGALSYGYTF.

In DNA form, the CDR3 reads TGTGCCAGTGGGGACAGGGAGCCCGAGCAGTACTTC. This translates into CASGDREPEQYF. The V and J genes are TRBV2 and TRBJ2-7; 9 bases line up with TRBD1. With 9 bases clipped from V and 6 bases from J, the junction kept 6 bases outside the gene matches. CDR3 length: 12 residues. Germline V lookup: CDR1 SNHLY, CDR2 FYNNEI.

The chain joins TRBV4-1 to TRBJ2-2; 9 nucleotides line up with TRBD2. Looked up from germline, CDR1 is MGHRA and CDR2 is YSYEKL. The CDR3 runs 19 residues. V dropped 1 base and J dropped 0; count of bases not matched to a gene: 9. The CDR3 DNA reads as TGCGCCAGCAGCCAAGTTAGCGGGGGCTACTTCGCGAACACCGGGGAGCTGTTTTTT. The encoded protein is CASSQVSGGYFANTGELFF.

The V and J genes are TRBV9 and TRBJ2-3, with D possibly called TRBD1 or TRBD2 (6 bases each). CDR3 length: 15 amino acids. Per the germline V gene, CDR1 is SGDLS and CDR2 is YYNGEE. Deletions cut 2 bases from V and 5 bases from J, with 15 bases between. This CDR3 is CASSVYREVVDTQYF. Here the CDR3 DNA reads TGTGCCAGCAGCGTTTACAGGGAGGTCGTAGATACGCAGTATTTT.

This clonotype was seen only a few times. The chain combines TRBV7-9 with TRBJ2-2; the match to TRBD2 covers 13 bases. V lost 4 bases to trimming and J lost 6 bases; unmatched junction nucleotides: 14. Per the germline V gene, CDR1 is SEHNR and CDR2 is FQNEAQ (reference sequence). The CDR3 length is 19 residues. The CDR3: CASSWIGTSGDSAAGELFF. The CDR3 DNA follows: TGTGCCAGCAGCTGGATCGGGACTAGCGGGGACTCCGCCGCCGGGGAGCTGTTTTTT.

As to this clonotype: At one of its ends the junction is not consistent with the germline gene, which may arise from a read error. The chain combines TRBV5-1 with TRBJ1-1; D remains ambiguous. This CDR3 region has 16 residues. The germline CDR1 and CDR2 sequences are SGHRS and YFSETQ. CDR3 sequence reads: CASNLGSAYMNTEAFF. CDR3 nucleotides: TGCGCCAGCAACTTGGGGTCAGCGTATATGAACACTGAAGCTTTCTTT.

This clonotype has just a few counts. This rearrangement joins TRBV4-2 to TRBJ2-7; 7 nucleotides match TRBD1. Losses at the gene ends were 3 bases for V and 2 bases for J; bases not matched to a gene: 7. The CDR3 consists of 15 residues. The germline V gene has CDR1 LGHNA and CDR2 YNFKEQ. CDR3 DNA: TGTGCCAGCAGCCACCCTACCGGGACAGCCTACGAGCAGTACTTC. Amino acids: CASSHPTGTAYEQYF.

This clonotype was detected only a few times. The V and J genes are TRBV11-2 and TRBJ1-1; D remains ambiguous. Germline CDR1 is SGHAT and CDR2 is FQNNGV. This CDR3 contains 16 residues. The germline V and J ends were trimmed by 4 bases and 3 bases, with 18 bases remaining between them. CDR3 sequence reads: CASSSFTGYGDTEAFF. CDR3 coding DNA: TGTGCCAGCAGCTCATTCACGGGCTACGGCGACACTGAAGCTTTCTTT.

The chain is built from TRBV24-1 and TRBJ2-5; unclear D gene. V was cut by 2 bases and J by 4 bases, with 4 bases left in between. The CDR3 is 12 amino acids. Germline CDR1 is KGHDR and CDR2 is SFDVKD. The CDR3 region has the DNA TGTGCCACCAGTGATTATCGAGAGACCCAGTACTTC. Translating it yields CATSDYRETQYF.

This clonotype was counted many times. The chain's CDR3 is CATSARSGTGNEQFF. In DNA, the CDR3 is TGTGCCACCAGTGCTCGCTCCGGGACAGGCAATGAGCAGTTCTTC. The chain combines TRBV24-1 with TRBJ2-1, with 8 bases aligning to TRBD1. CDR3 size: 15 residues. The V and J ends lost 5 bases and 6 bases, in that order; junction bases with no gene match: 8. CDR1 KGHDR and CDR2 SFDVKD come from the germline V gene.

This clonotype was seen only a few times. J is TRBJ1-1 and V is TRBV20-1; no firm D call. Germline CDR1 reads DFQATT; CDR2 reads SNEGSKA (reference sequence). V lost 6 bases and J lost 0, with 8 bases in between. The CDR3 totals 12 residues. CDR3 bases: TGCAGTGCCCGCATTCTGAACACTGAAGCTTTCTTT. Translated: CSARILNTEAFF.

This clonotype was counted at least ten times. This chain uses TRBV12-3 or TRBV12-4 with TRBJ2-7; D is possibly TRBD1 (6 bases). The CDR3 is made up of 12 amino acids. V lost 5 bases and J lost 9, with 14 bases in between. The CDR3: CASSTNDRPQYF. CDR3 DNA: TGTGCCAGCAGTACCAATGACAGGCCGCAGTACTTC.

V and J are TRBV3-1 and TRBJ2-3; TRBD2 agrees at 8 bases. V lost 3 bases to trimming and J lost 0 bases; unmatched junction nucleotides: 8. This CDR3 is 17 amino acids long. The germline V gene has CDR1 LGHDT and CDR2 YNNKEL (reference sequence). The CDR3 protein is CASSQGFGGASTDTQYF. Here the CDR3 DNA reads TGTGCCAGCAGCCAGGGTTTCGGGGGGGCCAGCACAGATACGCAGTATTTT.

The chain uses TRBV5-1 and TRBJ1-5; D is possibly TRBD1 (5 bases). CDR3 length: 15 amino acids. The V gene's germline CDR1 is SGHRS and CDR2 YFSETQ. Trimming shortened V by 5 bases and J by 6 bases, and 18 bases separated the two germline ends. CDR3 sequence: CASREDVREGQPQHF. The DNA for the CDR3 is TGCGCCAGCAGAGAAGACGTCAGGGAGGGTCAGCCCCAGCATTTT.

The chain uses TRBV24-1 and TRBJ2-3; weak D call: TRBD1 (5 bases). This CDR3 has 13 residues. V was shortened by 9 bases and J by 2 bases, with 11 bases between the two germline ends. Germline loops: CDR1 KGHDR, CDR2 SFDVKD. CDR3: CATGAENTDTQYF. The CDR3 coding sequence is TGTGCCACCGGGGCAGAGAACACAGATACGCAGTATTTT.

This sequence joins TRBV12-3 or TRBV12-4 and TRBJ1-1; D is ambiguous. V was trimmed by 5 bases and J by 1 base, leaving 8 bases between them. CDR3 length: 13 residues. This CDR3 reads CASSPHANTEAFF. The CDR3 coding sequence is TGTGCCAGCAGTCCCCACGCGAACACTGAAGCTTTCTTT.

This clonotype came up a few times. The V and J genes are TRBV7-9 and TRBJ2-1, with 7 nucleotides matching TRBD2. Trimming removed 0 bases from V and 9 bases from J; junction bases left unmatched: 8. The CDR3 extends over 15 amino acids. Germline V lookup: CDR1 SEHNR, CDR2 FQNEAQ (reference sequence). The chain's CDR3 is CASSLALAEGLEQFF. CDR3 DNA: TGTGCCAGCAGCTTAGCGCTAGCGGAGGGCCTTGAGCAGTTCTTC. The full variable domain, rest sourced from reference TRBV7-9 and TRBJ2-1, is DTGVSQNPRHKITKRGQNVTFRCDPISEHNRLYWYRQTLGQGPEFLTYFQNEAQLEKSRLLSDRFSAERPKGSFSTLEIQRTEQGDSAMYLCASSLALAEGLEQFFGPGTRLTVL.

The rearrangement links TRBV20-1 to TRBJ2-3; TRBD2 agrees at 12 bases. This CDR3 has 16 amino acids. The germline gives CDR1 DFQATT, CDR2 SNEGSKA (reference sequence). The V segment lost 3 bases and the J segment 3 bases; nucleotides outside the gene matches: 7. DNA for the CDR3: TGCAGTGCTAGGGAGCTAGCGGGGGGGCCGACAGATACGCAGTATTTT. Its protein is CSARELAGGPTDTQYF.

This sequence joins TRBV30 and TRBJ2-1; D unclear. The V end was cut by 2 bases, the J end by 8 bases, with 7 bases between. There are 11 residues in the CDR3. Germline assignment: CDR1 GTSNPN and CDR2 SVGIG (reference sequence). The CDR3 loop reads CAWSPGDEQFF. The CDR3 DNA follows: TGTGCCTGGAGTCCCGGCGATGAGCAGTTCTTC.

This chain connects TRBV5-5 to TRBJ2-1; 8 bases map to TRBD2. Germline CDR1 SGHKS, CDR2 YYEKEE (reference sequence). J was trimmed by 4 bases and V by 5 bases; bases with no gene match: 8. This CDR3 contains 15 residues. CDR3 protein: CASSRDSGVYNEQFF. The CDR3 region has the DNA TGTGCCAGCAGTCGAGATAGCGGGGTTTACAATGAGCAGTTCTTC.

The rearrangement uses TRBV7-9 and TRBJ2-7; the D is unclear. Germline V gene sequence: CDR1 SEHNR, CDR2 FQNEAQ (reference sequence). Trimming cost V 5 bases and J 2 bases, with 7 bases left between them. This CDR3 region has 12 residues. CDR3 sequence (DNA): TGTGCCAGCAGCGTGCGTGCCTACGAGCAGTACTTC. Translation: CASSVRAYEQYF.

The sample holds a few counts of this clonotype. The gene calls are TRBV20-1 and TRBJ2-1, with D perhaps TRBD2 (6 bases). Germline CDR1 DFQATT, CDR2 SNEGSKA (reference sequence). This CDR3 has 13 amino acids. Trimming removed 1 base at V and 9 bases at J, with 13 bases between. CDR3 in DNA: TGCAGTGCTAGAGGAAGCGCCGGGAGTGAGCAGTTCTTC. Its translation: CSARGSAGSEQFF.

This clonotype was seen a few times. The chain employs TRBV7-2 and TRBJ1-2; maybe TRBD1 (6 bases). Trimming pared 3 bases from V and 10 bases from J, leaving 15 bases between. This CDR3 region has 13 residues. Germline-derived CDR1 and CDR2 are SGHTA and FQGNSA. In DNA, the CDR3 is TGTGCCAGCAGCTTCCAGGGGCTGTCGCACTACACCTTC. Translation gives CASSFQGLSHYTF.

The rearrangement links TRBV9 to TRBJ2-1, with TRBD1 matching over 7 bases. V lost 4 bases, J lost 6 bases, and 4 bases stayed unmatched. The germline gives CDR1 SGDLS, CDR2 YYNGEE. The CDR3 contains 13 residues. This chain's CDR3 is CASSSGQFNEQFF. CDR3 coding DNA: TGTGCCAGCAGCTCGGGACAGTTCAATGAGCAGTTCTTC.

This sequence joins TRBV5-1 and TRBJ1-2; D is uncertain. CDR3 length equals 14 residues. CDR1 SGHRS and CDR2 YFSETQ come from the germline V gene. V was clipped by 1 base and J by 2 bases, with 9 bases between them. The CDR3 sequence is CASSLNGENYGYTF. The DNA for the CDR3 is TGCGCCAGCAGCTTGAACGGCGAGAACTATGGCTACACCTTC. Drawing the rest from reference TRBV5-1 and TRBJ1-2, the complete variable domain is KAGVTQTPRYLIKTRGQQVTLSCSPISGHRSVSWYQQTPGQGLQFLFEYFSETQRNKGNFPGRFSGRQFSNSRSEMNVSTLELGDSALYLCASSLNGENYGYTFGSGTRLTVV.

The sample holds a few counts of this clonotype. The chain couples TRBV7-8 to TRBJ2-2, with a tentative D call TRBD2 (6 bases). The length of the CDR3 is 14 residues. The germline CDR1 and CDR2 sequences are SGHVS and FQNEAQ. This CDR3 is CAAPSGRNTGELFF. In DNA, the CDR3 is TGTGCGGCACCAAGCGGGCGAAACACCGGGGAGCTGTTTTTT.